This T cell receptor beta chain derives from a study of cytomegalovirus exposure and HLA in healthy donors. The junction had 0 bases not matched to a gene; V was cut back by 3 bases and J by 1 base. This CDR3 has 15 residues. Germline V gene lookup returns CDR1 KGHSH and CDR2 LQKENI. Vbeta (60) and Jbeta (13) primers were used in the PCR. TCRdb's copy holds only in-frame clones and misses some; the assay was immunoSEQ multiplex PCR. The sample table sets out around 42,000 clones. Sequencing input: PBMCs. V and J are TRBV18 and TRBJ2-7; 13 bases are shared with TRBD2. The TCR sequence derives from a man aged 25 to 40 in good health and CMV-seronegative. The CDR3 DNA follows: TGTGCCAGCTCACCGGGACTAGCGGGATCCTACGAGCAGTACTTC. Its protein product is CASSPGLAGSYEQYF.